Included here is one T cell receptor beta chain sequence, with context. What it recognizes is unknown. This entry comes from a study of a mutant IDH1 vaccine in newly diagnosed glioma. Study-wide context: Patients got their first vaccination 4-6 weeks after radiotherapy alone, or with temozolomide cycles. Study findings and constraints: Immune responses induced by the vaccine were seen in 93.3% of patients, spanning multiple MHC alleles.

Regarding time point: week 11, during vaccination. The investigators gave 300 ug of mutant IDH1 20-mer peptide in each vaccine dose, together with topical imiquimod. Patients carried new grade 3 or 4 IDH1-mutant astrocytomas lacking nuclear ATRX. Generated by immunoSEQ multiplex PCR, the TCRdb table keeps only in-frame clones and is missing some. Among 55,000 or so clones listed, roughly 90% were seen once. Per germline, CDR1 MNHNS and CDR2 SASEGT. Trimming cost V 1 base and J 0 bases, with 13 bases left between them. This CDR3 is built from 17 residues. The clonotype comes from a man aged 50-60 years with glioma. This sample comprised PBMCs, obtained from a glioma patient whose treatment included an IDH1 peptide vaccine. J is TRBJ2-4 and V is TRBV6-1; D might be TRBD1 (5 bases). The CDR3 sequence: CASSEVGVDLAKNIQYF. CDR3 DNA: TGTGCCAGCAGTGAAGTAGGGGTTGATTTAGCCAAAAACATTCAGTACTTC.